The source of this T cell receptor beta chain is a study of cytomegalovirus exposure and HLA in healthy donors. Study background: Earlier sequencing of some 170 million T cells yielded nearly 120 million unique TCR beta sequences.

PCR employed 60 Vbeta and 13 Jbeta primers. TCRdb keeps only in-frame clones here, not all; method: immunoSEQ multiplex PCR. The sample consists of 150,000 to 200,000 clones, 81% of them appearing once. From germline, CDR1 is SGHTS and CDR2 YDEGEE. This CDR3 contains 15 residues. The ends lost 4 bases at V and 2 bases at J; junction bases unmatched: 9. Study-wide points: Specific recognition of CMV antigens was confirmed in vitro for a few chains (all CMV-associated).

To note about this clone: What it binds is unknown.

Sequenced sample: PBMCs. The source of this sequence is a man younger than 35 in good health and CMV-seronegative. The chain links TRBV5-8 to TRBJ2-7; 7 bases align to TRBD1. The CDR3 loop reads CASSTLDRNTYEQYF. CDR3 bases: TGTGCCAGCAGCACCCTGGACAGGAACACCTACGAGCAGTACTTC.